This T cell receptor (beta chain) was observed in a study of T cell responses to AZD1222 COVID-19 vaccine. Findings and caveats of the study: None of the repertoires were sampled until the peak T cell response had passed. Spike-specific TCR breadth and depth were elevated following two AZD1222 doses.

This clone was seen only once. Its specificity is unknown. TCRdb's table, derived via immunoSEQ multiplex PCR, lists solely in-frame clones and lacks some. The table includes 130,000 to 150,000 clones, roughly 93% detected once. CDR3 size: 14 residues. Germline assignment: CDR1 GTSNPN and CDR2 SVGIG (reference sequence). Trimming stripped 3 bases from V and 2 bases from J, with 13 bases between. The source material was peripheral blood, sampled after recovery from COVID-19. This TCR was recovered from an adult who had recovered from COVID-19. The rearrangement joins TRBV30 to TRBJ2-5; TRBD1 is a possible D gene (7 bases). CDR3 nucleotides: TGTGCCTGGAGCGTGACAGGGAGGCAAGAGACCCAGTACTTC. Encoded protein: CAWSVTGRQETQYF. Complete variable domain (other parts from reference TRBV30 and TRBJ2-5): SQTIHQWPATLVQPVGSPLSLECTVEGTSNPNLYWYRQAAGRGLQLLFYSVGIGQISSEVPQNLSASRPQDRQFILSSKKLLLSDSGFYLCAWSVTGRQETQYFGPGTRLLVL.